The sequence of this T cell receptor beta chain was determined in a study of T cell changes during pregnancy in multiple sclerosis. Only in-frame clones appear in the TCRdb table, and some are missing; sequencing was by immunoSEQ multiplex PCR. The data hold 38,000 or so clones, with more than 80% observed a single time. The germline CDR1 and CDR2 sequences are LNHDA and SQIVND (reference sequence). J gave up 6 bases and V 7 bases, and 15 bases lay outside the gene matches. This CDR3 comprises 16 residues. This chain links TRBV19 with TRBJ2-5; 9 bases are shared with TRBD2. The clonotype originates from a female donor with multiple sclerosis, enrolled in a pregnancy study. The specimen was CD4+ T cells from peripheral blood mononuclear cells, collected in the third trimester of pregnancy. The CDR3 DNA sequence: TGTGCCAGTAACAATGGTGTGGCTAGCGGGAAAAAGACCCAGTACTTC. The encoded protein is CASNNGVASGKKTQYF.